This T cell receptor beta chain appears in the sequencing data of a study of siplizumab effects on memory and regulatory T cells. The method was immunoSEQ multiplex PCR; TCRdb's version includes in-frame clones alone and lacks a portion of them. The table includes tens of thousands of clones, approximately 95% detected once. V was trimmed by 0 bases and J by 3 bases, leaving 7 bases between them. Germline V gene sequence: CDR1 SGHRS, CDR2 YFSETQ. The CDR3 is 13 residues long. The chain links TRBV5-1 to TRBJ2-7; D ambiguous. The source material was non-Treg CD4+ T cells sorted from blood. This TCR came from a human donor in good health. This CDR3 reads CASSLVADYEQYF. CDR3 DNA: TGCGCCAGCAGCTTGGTGGCAGACTACGAGCAGTACTTC. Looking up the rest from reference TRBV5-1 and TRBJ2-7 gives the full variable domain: KAGVTQTPRYLIKTRGQQVTLSCSPISGHRSVSWYQQTPGQGLQFLFEYFSETQRNKGNFPGRFSGRQFSNSRSEMNVSTLELGDSALYLCASSLVADYEQYFGPGTRLTVT.